The 25 T cell receptor beta chains listed next were all sequenced from one sample in a study of blood T cells in healthy people across ages (dated by TCRdb to about 2015). Libraries were made using 5' RACE. The instrument was an Illumina HiSeq 2500. A second PCR of about 6 to 11 cycles was run with a J-beta primer mix and a sample-barcoded 5' primer. Starting from the raw public reads, TCRdb applied fastp trimming at Q25, assembled clones with MiXCR and retained in-frame beta chains. Every entry covers one CDR3 protein and lists the most common genes and DNA from its rows. This sample lists under 2,000,000 distinct CDR3 sequences; roughly 50% were detected once. The ten largest clones take up 2% to 2.5% of the sample. The specimen was blood. Receptor source: a woman aged 40 to 55 in good health.

CDR3 in DNA: TGTGCCAGCAGCCCGCCTAGCGGGGGGGCTCCTGAGCAGTACTTC. It translates to CASSPPSGGAPEQYF. This chain joins TRBV6-2 or TRBV6-3 and TRBJ2-5; 12 nucleotides agree with TRBD2. This CDR3 contains 15 residues. V dropped 6 bases and J dropped 11; count of bases not matched to a gene: 13. The V gene's germline CDR1 is MNHEY and CDR2 SVGEGT.

This chain joins TRBV21-1 and TRBJ2-1; the table gives TRBD2 as D, unverified against the DNA. TRBV21-1 is given as a pseudogene. The CDR3 is 17 amino acids. The CDR3 sequence: CASSKGRDEVPYNEQFF. CDR3 nucleotides: TGTGCCAGCAGCAAGGGGAGGGACGAGGTCCCCTACAATGAGCAGTTCTTC.

The chain couples TRBV4-3 to TRBJ1-6; TRBD1 matches at 8 bases. V shed 3 bases, J shed 12 bases, and the junction held 4 bases outside the gene matches. The CDR3 totals 13 residues. In germline, CDR1 is LGHNA, CDR2 YSLEER. CDR3 residues: CASSHGQGRPLHF. DNA for the CDR3: TGCGCCAGCAGCCACGGACAGGGAAGACCCCTCCACTTT.

The rearrangement uses TRBV3-1 and TRBJ1-2; no firm D call. Germline values: CDR1 LGHDT, CDR2 YNNKEL (reference sequence). The CDR3 extends over 13 amino acids. The V end was cut by 0 bases, the J end by 4 bases, with 6 bases between. The CDR3 DNA reads as TGTGCCAGCAGCCAAGATCAGGTCTATGGCTACACCTTC. As protein: CASSQDQVYGYTF.

This clonotype was seen more than once but under ten times. This sequence joins TRBV4-3 and TRBJ2-1, with 10 bases lining up with TRBD2. This CDR3 is 16 amino acids long. Germline trimming cut 3 bases from V and 6 bases from J; bases unmatched to any gene: 8. Germline V gene lookup returns CDR1 LGHNA and CDR2 YSLEER. CDR3 sequence (DNA): TGCGCCAGCAGCCAGTGGATAGCGGGGGGACTCAATGAGCAGTTCTTC. Its translation: CASSQWIAGGLNEQFF.

This clonotype was observed many times. The chain uses TRBV7-2 and TRBJ2-5; D is undetermined. This CDR3 spans 14 amino acids. Germline V gene lookup returns CDR1 SGHTA and CDR2 FQGNSA. V was cut by 1 base and J by 1 base, with 7 bases left in between. CDR3 residues: CASSLGLLQETQYF. In DNA form, the CDR3 reads TGTGCCAGCAGCTTAGGACTTCTCCAAGAGACCCAGTACTTC. Based on the CDR3 plus reference TRBV7-2 and TRBJ2-5, the full variable domain is GAGVSQSPSNKVTEKGKDVELRCDPISGHTALYWYRQSLGQGLEFLIYFQGNSAPDKSGLPSDRFSAERTGGSVSTLTIQRTQQEDSAVYLCASSLGLLQETQYFGPGTRLLVL.

The J gene is TRBJ2-1, the V gene TRBV5-1; 8 nucleotides align to TRBD2. The V and J ends lost 4 bases and 2 bases, in that order; junction bases with no gene match: 8. The CDR3 runs to 16 residues. Looked up from germline, CDR1 is SGHRS and CDR2 is YFSETQ. CDR3: CASSRPLAAAYNEQFF. The CDR3 DNA reads TGCGCCAGCAGCCGCCCACTAGCGGCAGCCTACAATGAGCAGTTCTTC.

The V gene is TRBV6-6, the J gene TRBJ2-1, with TRBD1 identical over 12 bases. CDR1 is MNHNY, CDR2 SVGAGI, per germline (reference sequence). This CDR3 comprises 15 residues. J lost 9 bases, V lost 4 bases, and 7 bases had no gene match. The CDR3 region is CASSSRGQGAAEQFF. CDR3 bases: TGTGCCAGCAGTTCAAGGGGACAGGGGGCAGCTGAGCAGTTCTTC.

There are a few counts of this clonotype. The genes are TRBV13 and TRBJ2-4, with D possibly TRBD2 on 7 matching bases. The CDR3 contains 15 residues. Germline CDR1 reads PRHDT; CDR2 reads FYEKMQ (reference sequence). The ends were cut back, 5 bases at V and 8 bases at J, with 19 bases in the middle. For the CDR3, the DNA is TGTGCCAGCAGCCCCCCCGGACGAGGGGGGGACATTCAGTACTTC. Amino acid sequence: CASSPPGRGGDIQYF. Drawing the rest from reference TRBV13 and TRBJ2-4, the complete variable domain is AAGVIQSPRHLIKEKRETATLKCYPIPRHDTVYWYQQGPGQDPQFLISFYEKMQSDKGSIPDRFSAQQFSDYHSELNMSSLELGDSALYFCASSPPGRGGDIQYFGAGTRLSVL.

The rearrangement links TRBV20-1 to TRBJ1-6; a weak D match, TRBD1 (5 bases). V was clipped by 3 bases and J by 0 bases, with 6 bases between them. This CDR3 is 14 amino acids long. The germline V gene encodes CDR1 DFQATT and CDR2 SNEGSKA (reference sequence). CDR3: CSARGVSYNSPLHF. In nucleotides, the CDR3 is TGCAGTGCTAGGGGGGTCTCCTATAATTCACCCCTCCACTTT.

This clonotype was seen repeatedly, ten times or more. The chain is built from TRBV7-2 and TRBJ2-3, with TRBD1 matching 8 bases. The CDR3 consists of 15 residues. V was clipped by 7 bases and J by 4 bases; unmatched bases: 10. CDR1 and CDR2 from the germline V gene are SGHTA and FQGNSA. The CDR3 nucleotides are TGTGCCAGCACCGAGTCCCCGACAGGGGCAGATACGCAGTATTTT. It translates to CASTESPTGADTQYF.

This CDR3 reads CASSTWGVETQYF. DNA of the CDR3: TGCGCCAGCAGCACCTGGGGCGTGGAGACCCAGTACTTC. This chain joins TRBV10-2 and TRBJ2-5; maybe TRBD1 (5 bases). The germline V and J ends were trimmed by 6 bases and 5 bases, with 13 bases remaining between them. The CDR3 runs to 13 residues. The germline V gene has CDR1 WSHSY and CDR2 SAAADI.

About this clonotype: Relative to the germline gene, one junction end is altered; a read error may explain this. The chain has TRBV12-3 or TRBV12-4 and TRBJ1-5, with TRBD1 matching 10 bases. The CDR3 extends over 17 amino acids. The CDR3 is CANSPAGQGRYNQPQHF. CDR3 DNA sequence: TGTGCCAACAGTCCGGCGGGACAGGGGAGATACAATCAGCCCCAGCATTTT.

This sequence joins TRBV6-2 or TRBV6-3 and TRBJ2-7; D is undetermined. Trimming stripped 4 bases from V and 0 bases from J, with 13 bases between. The CDR3 totals 15 residues. The germline V gene has CDR1 MNHEY and CDR2 SVGEGT. CDR3 in DNA: TGTGCCAGCAGTTCGACCAGTCGCGCCTCCTACGAGCAGTACTTC. Protein product: CASSSTSRASYEQYF.

V and J are TRBV24-1 and TRBJ2-5; D is unresolved. The V gene's germline CDR1 is KGHDR and CDR2 SFDVKD. The V gene lost 3 bases and the J gene lost 3 bases, with 7 bases spanning the gap. This CDR3 has 13 amino acids. CDR3 sequence: CATSDGMEETQYF. The CDR3 region has the DNA TGTGCCACCAGTGATGGGATGGAAGAGACCCAGTACTTC.

This rearrangement joins TRBV15 to TRBJ1-5; tentatively, D is TRBD1 (6 bases). The V end was cut by 1 base, the J end by 0 bases, with 13 bases between. The CDR3 sequence is 17 residues long. Germline lookup yields CDR1 LNHNV and CDR2 YYDKDF (reference sequence). CDR3 residues: CATSRGRAGDSNQPQHF. The CDR3 nucleotides read TGTGCCACCAGCAGAGGGCGCGCAGGGGATAGCAATCAGCCCCAGCATTTT.

The chain carries TRBV20-1 and TRBJ2-6; D uncertain. Germline V CDR1 and CDR2: DFQATT, SNEGSKA (reference sequence). Between the trimmed V and J ends, which lost 5 bases and 4 bases, there was a span of 12 bases. CDR3 size: 14 residues. The CDR3 protein is CSAPTVRGANVLTF. In DNA, the CDR3 is TGCAGTGCTCCGACCGTGCGAGGGGCCAACGTCCTGACTTTC.

This clonotype was seen only a few times. Written as DNA, the CDR3 is TGCAGCGTACAGGACAGCAATCAGCCCCAGCATTTT. Encoded protein: CSVQDSNQPQHF. V usage is TRBV29-1 and J usage is TRBJ1-5, with a possible D match to TRBD1 (5 bases). From germline, CDR1 is SQVTM and CDR2 ANQGSEA. The CDR3 is 12 residues long. V gave up 6 bases and J gave up 1 base, with 7 bases separating them.

V gene TRBV28 combines with J gene TRBJ2-1; 9 nucleotides align to TRBD1. V trimming: 3 bases; J trimming: 3 bases; junction bases outside the gene matches: 12. Germline values: CDR1 MDHEN, CDR2 SYDVKM. The CDR3 covers 18 residues. The CDR3 sequence is CASSFRMGGTGLYNEQFF. As DNA, the CDR3 is TGTGCCAGCAGTTTTAGAATGGGTGGGACAGGGCTCTACAATGAGCAGTTCTTC.

The genes are TRBV6-5 and TRBJ2-5; D uncertain. The length of the CDR3 is 14 residues. The V gene lost 2 bases and the J gene lost 5 bases, with 12 bases spanning the gap. The germline gives CDR1 MNHEY, CDR2 SVGAGI. CDR3 DNA sequence: TGTGCCAGCAGTTACAGGGCCTCTTACGAGACCCAGTACTTC. It yields the protein CASSYRASYETQYF.

This clonotype has more than one count but fewer than ten. The rearrangement uses TRBV4-3 and TRBJ2-7; D is possibly TRBD1 or TRBD2 (5 bases each). The germline V and J ends were trimmed by 1 base and 0 bases, with 13 bases remaining between them. The CDR3 has 16 residues. Per germline, CDR1 LGHNA and CDR2 YSLEER. The CDR3 DNA reads as TGCGCCAGCAGCCAAGGAGGGGCGGTGAGCTCCTACGAGCAGTACTTC. It translates to CASSQGGAVSSYEQYF.

The chain combines TRBV27 with TRBJ1-1; D remains ambiguous. In germline, CDR1 is MNHEY, CDR2 SMNVEV (reference sequence). The germline V and J ends were trimmed by 7 bases and 3 bases, with 15 bases remaining between them. The CDR3 consists of 14 residues. The CDR3 bases are TGTGCCAGCACTAGCATGGACGGAGACACTGAAGCTTTCTTT. Its protein is CASTSMDGDTEAFF.

This rearrangement joins TRBV4-2 to TRBJ2-1, with 11 positions matching TRBD2. The V gene end was trimmed by 0 bases and the J gene end by 10 bases; junction bases not matched to a gene: 2. Germline V gives CDR1 LGHNA, CDR2 YNFKEQ. The CDR3 covers 14 residues. The DNA for the CDR3 is TGTGCCAGCAGCCAAGAGCTAGCGGGGGGAGAGCAGTTCTTC. This translates into CASSQELAGGEQFF.

There are a few counts of this clonotype. This chain joins TRBV5-1 and TRBJ1-2; 7 bases are shared with TRBD1. The J segment lost 4 bases and the V segment lost 0 bases, leaving 6 bases of the junction unmatched. Germline loops: CDR1 SGHRS, CDR2 YFSETQ. This CDR3 has 15 amino acids. The CDR3 coding sequence is TGCGCCAGCAGCTTGGTCTCAGGGGGAGTCTATGGCTACACCTTC. Its translation: CASSLVSGGVYGYTF.

The chain recombines TRBV29-1 with TRBJ2-7; TRBD1 aligns across 7 bases. Germline V gene lookup returns CDR1 SQVTM and CDR2 ANQGSEA. This CDR3 region has 15 residues. Unmatched junction bases numbered 9, after V lost 1 base and J lost 3 bases. The CDR3, as DNA: TGCAGCGTTGAAGGAACATCGGACAGGATCTACGAGCAGTACTTC. Encoded protein: CSVEGTSDRIYEQYF.